This T cell receptor (beta chain) was sequenced in a study of T cells after yellow fever vaccination. TCRdb independently ran MiXCR on the 5' RACE reads; one entry per CDR3 protein. The table shows a few hundred thousand distinct CDR3 sequences, with roughly 3.5% occurring only once. The V end was cut by 5 bases, the J end by 1 base, with 5 bases between. Germline V lookup: CDR1 DFQATT, CDR2 SNEGSKA (reference sequence). The CDR3 extends over 11 amino acids. J is TRBJ1-1 and V is TRBV20-1; no definite D call. Sequencing was performed on PBMCs, taken on the day of the yellow fever booster vaccination. The receptor was derived from a man aged 18 to 30 who received the YFV17D yellow fever vaccine. The CDR3 region is CSAEGNTEAFF. The CDR3 DNA reads TGCAGTGCTGAGGGGAACACTGAAGCTTTCTTT.